This entry is about one T cell receptor (beta chain). The data belong to a study of OX40 agonist ivuxolimab in advanced cancers. This table comes from immunoSEQ multiplex PCR, and its TCRdb copy is limited to in-frame clones, with some not included. This sample has tens of thousands of clones, with about 87% found just once. Germline-derived CDR1 and CDR2 are MGHRA and YSYEKL. Trimming took 2 bases from V and 4 from J; bases not matched to a gene: 14. The CDR3 covers 19 residues. The sample in question was CD4+ or CD8+ T cells sorted from blood, obtained in a trial of the OX40 agonist ivuxolimab. The source is an adult with an advanced solid tumor such as melanoma, head and neck, liver or kidney cancer. V is TRBV4-1 and J is TRBJ1-1; 12 bases fit TRBD1. As DNA, the CDR3 is TGCGCCAGCAGCCAACGAACCCCGGGACAGGGGGCGTTAGGCACTGAAGCTTTCTTT. It codes for CASSQRTPGQGALGTEAFF.